Here is one T cell receptor beta chain with its context. The specificity of this receptor is unknown. No base qualities exist here, and no much larger clone lies one base off it. This sample is drawn from a study of shared clonotypes between healthy human individuals (TCRdb year 2020). With respect to the entire study: A few men and a couple of women, aged 18 to 49 years, made up the cohort. For each donor, CD4 naive and CD4 memory were each given three plates, CD8 naive was given two plates, and CD8 memory was given one plate. Different laboratories and diverse techniques were used to prepare libraries and sequence TCR repertoires, to increase sequencing depth and limit assay-specific biases. Each donor's leukapheresis produced roughly between roughly 0.85 and 10 billion PBMCs. Blood TCR repertoires of about 5 healthy adults were deeply sequenced to estimate repertoire size and the extent of clonotype sharing between individuals. Summary of the overall study and its limitations: When a handful of donors were compared, the shared fraction of clonotypes was around 4.6% for naive CD4, 3% to 4% for naive CD8, 2.3% for memory CD4, and under 0.5% for memory CD8. Incomplete sequencing was indicated by rarefaction of sorted-subset datasets, despite the large sequencing depth. Pairwise subsampling indicated that sequencing depth was expected to affect the degree of clonotype sharing among donors. Naive subsets generally had larger estimated clonotype richness than memory subsets. Sampling was restricted to blood, and TCR repertoires in tissue are likely to differ from TCR repertoires in blood. Clonotypes shared by all four sorted-subset donors showed higher generation probabilities than non-shared clonotypes. The small number of donors limited the genetic and exposure-history diversity represented.

CD8 naive samples consisted of CD45RO-negative cells that were positively selected for CCR7, yielding a CD45RA+CCR7+ population without TemRA cells. The donors were healthy, HIV-negative adults with no recently reported acute infections or vaccinations. Every donor was a Caucasian adult living in Nashville, Tennessee, USA. After blood collection by leukapheresis, PBMCs were isolated using Ficoll-Histopaque density gradient centrifugation and then cryopreserved in the vapor phase of liquid nitrogen. Purity and quantity of every magnetically sorted T cell population were checked by analytical flow cytometry. Genomic DNA was isolated from every sorted fraction and measured by UV absorbance on a Nanodrop 2000c. Relative to germline, V is 4 bases shorter and J is 5 bases shorter, with 13 bases between their ends. Reading from cysteine to phenylalanine, the CDR3 counts 13 amino acids. Just the 39-base CDR3 DNA is kept, in frame starting at base 1. The germline V gene supplies CDR1 SGHDT and CDR2 YYEEEE.

Using the deep immunoSEQ assay, multiplex PCR amplified TCR CDR3 regions from genomic DNA. Extracted genomic DNA from each cell subset was spread evenly across all wells of several immunoSEQ 96-well plates, with each plate serving as a replicate. Each replicate PCR for sorted subsets received about 220 ng genomic DNA, equal to tens of thousands of T cell genomes. Purified libraries were measured with a Qubit 3.0 fluorometer, size-checked on a Bioanalyzer 2100, and measured again with the KAPA Library Quantification kit. A separate single-read 150-cycle Illumina NextSeq 550 flow cell was used to sequence each immunoSEQ 96-well plate. In the paper's pipeline: Because only junctional sequences without quality scores were contained in the immunoSEQ output, filtering matching that applied to full-length reads could not be performed. Sequences were annotated with PyIR, a Python wrapper for IgBLAST v1.9, using IMGT germline references to assign V/J genes and CDR3. Reads were removed for weak V/J assignments (E-value above 1e-6), missing CDR3, stop codons, out-of-frame junctions, or ambiguous translated residues. A V3J clonotype was defined by an identical inferred V gene, J gene, and CDR3 amino acid sequence. To compute the percentage overlap between repertoires, the number of shared unique clonotypes was divided by the size of the smaller repertoire. Richness of each repertoire was evaluated using RTK rarefaction, the Chao1 estimator, and Recon v2.1 estimates of unobserved clonotypes. For all TCRbeta clonotypes obtained by the gDNA method from a handful of donors, generation probabilities were computed with OLGA. Entries here come from immuneACCESS through TCRdb and include only in-frame sequences with V and J called. Some clones fail to appear in such tables; in the studies checked, an unresolved V gene covers under half of the shortfall, and the cause of the remainder is unknown. The V and J calls and the clone size are those of that table, but D and trimming were determined from the DNA. In this sample the table shows a few million clones, about 94% of which occur a single time. The ten largest account for more than 1.5% of the sample.

Sequenced input: naive CD8+ T cells from PBMCs. Per the publication, the cell subset or site label means: CD45RA+CCR7+. This clonotype originated in a man aged 18 to 29 in good health. Some clones in this sample may be carry-over from other donors' samples. This chain is built from TRBV5-6 and TRBJ2-7; the D gene assignment is ambiguous. The nucleotide sequence reads as follows: TGTGCCAGCAGCCCGTCGAACGCCCACGAGCAGTACTTC. Translated, this is CASSPSNAHEQYF.